This T cell receptor (beta chain) emerged from a study of T cell clonotyping in hematopoietic cell transplantation. Study-wide findings and caveats: Without cell sorting, CD4 versus CD8 contributions remain unresolved. Higher Inverse Simpson Index values in graft donor and pretransplant recipient predicted broader posttransplant TCR diversity. Recipient TCR diversity dropped after transplant; expanded clonotypes rose from day 30 to 180.

The repertoire was sequenced with immunoSEQ multiplex PCR; TCRdb's copy has only in-frame clones and lacks some. The top ten clones hold roughly 4.3% of a sample with 15,000 to 20,000 clones, approximately 83% of them seen once. A few counts support this clone. What it binds is unknown. The receptor was isolated from a woman in her thirties or forties in good health. Some clones in this sample may be carry-over from other donors' samples. Sample: peripheral blood mononuclear cells.

CDR3 in amino acids: CASSTPSGSTDTQYF. The CDR3 nucleotides are TGTGCCAGCAGCACACCTAGCGGGAGTACAGATACGCAGTATTTT. This sequence joins TRBV5-6 and TRBJ2-3, with 10 nucleotides matching TRBD2. The germline CDR1 and CDR2 sequences are SGHDT and YYEEEE. The CDR3 sequence is 15 residues long. J gave up 3 bases and V 4 bases, and 5 bases lay outside the gene matches.